The 18 T cell receptor beta chains listed next were all sequenced from one sample in a study of blood T cell repertoires in COVID-19. TCRdb keeps only in-frame clones here, not all; method: immunoSEQ multiplex PCR. This table holds 90,000 to 120,000 clones, around 82% found once. Sequencing was carried out using peripheral blood. These TCRs come from a human donor in a cohort sampled during active COVID-19.

The chain has TRBV7-2 and TRBJ2-1, with TRBD2 identical over 9 bases. The CDR3 totals 13 residues. Losses at the gene ends were 5 bases for V and 10 bases for J; bases not matched to a gene: 6. Germline-derived CDR1 and CDR2 are SGHTA and FQGNSA. DNA of the CDR3: TGTGCCAGCAGCCCTAAGCGGGAGGCAGAGCAGTTCTTC. It translates to CASSPKREAEQFF. Full variable domain (rest looked up from reference TRBV7-2 and TRBJ2-1): GAGVSQSPSNKVTEKGKDVELRCDPISGHTALYWYRQSLGQGLEFLIYFQGNSAPDKSGLPSDRFSAERTGGSVSTLTIQRTQQEDSAVYLCASSPKREAEQFFGPGTRLTVL.

V usage is TRBV28 and J usage is TRBJ2-3; 7 bases line up with TRBD2. The CDR3 contains 15 residues. Germline assignment: CDR1 MDHEN and CDR2 SYDVKM. The V and J ends lost 5 bases and 1 base, in that order; junction bases with no gene match: 6. The CDR3 spells CASSPQRDRTDTQYF. The CDR3 DNA reads TGTGCCAGCAGTCCGCAGCGGGATCGCACAGATACGCAGTATTTT. Together with reference TRBV28 and TRBJ2-3, the CDR3 gives the full variable domain: DVKVTQSSRYLVKRTGEKVFLECVQDMDHENMFWYRQDPGLGLRLIYFSYDVKMKEKGDIPEGYSVSREKKERFSLILESASTNQTSMYLCASSPQRDRTDTQYFGPGTRLTVL.

The J gene is TRBJ2-1, the V gene TRBV14; the match to TRBD2 covers 10 bases. V was clipped by 4 bases and J by 10 bases; unmatched bases: 10. Per germline, CDR1 SGHDN and CDR2 FVKESK. The CDR3 is made up of 15 amino acids. In nucleotides, the CDR3 is TGTGCCAGCAGCCCACAGCTAGCGGGAGTGCGGGAGCAGTTCTTC. Amino acids: CASSPQLAGVREQFF.

The chain joins TRBV11-1 to TRBJ1-2; D is possibly TRBD1 (6 bases). The CDR3 has 15 residues. Trimming removed 3 bases from V and 1 base from J, with 12 bases in between. Germline CDR1 SGHAT, CDR2 FQDESV (reference sequence). CDR3 bases: TGTGCCAGCAGCTTGGACAGTTTCTTTAACTATGGCTACACCTTC. This sequence encodes CASSLDSFFNYGYTF.

The V gene is TRBV4-1, the J gene TRBJ1-3, with a possible D match to TRBD1 (6 bases). CDR1 and CDR2 from the germline V gene are MGHRA and YSYEKL. The V end lost 0 bases, the J end lost 8 bases, and 14 bases lay between the germline ends. The CDR3 spans 15 residues. The CDR3 DNA sequence: TGCGCCAGCAGCCAAGATGCGGGGGCGGGGGACACCATATATTTT. This codes for CASSQDAGAGDTIYF.

This chain connects TRBV5-1 to TRBJ2-7; TRBD2 matches at 8 bases. The CDR3 has 16 amino acids. The V gene's germline CDR1 is SGHRS and CDR2 YFSETQ. J lost 0 bases, V lost 4 bases, and 9 bases had no gene match. The CDR3 DNA follows: TGCGCCAGCAGCCCCCGAGGGAGCGGGAGCTCCTACGAGCAGTACTTC. Its translation is CASSPRGSGSSYEQYF.

The J gene is TRBJ1-3, the V gene TRBV15; D unresolved. This CDR3 comprises 15 residues. Per the germline V gene, CDR1 is LNHNV and CDR2 is YYDKDF (reference sequence). V was pared by 6 bases and J by 0 bases, with 12 bases between. As DNA, the CDR3 is TGTGCCACCAGTAGGAGGGTTAGCTCTGGAAACACCATATATTTT. Encoded protein: CATSRRVSSGNTIYF.

V gene TRBV4-1 combines with J gene TRBJ2-5, with a weak D call TRBD2 (5 bases). Trimming took 2 bases from V and 7 from J, leaving 14 bases between them. Germline CDR1 reads MGHRA; CDR2 reads YSYEKL. The CDR3 is 14 residues long. This chain's CDR3 is CASSQQEEGRTQYF. In DNA form, the CDR3 reads TGCGCCAGCAGCCAACAAGAAGAGGGCCGGACCCAGTACTTC.

This clone was counted once. This chain joins TRBV7-2 and TRBJ2-7; D is possibly TRBD2 (5 bases). Germline values: CDR1 SGHTA, CDR2 FQGNSA. The CDR3 runs to 14 residues. V was clipped by 4 bases and J by 3 bases, with 13 bases between them. CDR3 in amino acids: CASSSGSTNYEQYF. The CDR3 DNA is TGTGCCAGCAGCTCGGGGTCGACTAACTACGAGCAGTACTTC.

With regard to this clone: This CDR3 is also generated by other DNA sequences in the sample. CDR3 nucleotide sequence: TGTGCCAGCAGCGTAGCAACTAGCCATGAGCAGTTCTTC. Amino acids: CASSVATSHEQFF. J is TRBJ2-1 and V is TRBV9; D might be TRBD2 (6 bases). V lost 0 bases to trimming and J lost 8 bases, with 9 bases between them. In germline, CDR1 is SGDLS, CDR2 YYNGEE. The CDR3 contains 13 residues.

The chain links TRBV12-3 or TRBV12-4 to TRBJ1-1; TRBD1 is a possible D gene (5 bases). The CDR3 totals 13 residues. V shed 5 bases and J shed 5 bases, with 12 bases lying between them. CDR3 region: CASSPGQNTEAFF. CDR3 DNA: TGTGCCAGCAGTCCAGGGCAGAATACTGAAGCTTTCTTT.

V gene TRBV6-1 combines with J gene TRBJ2-5; TRBD2 matches at 10 bases. The trim removed 11 bases at V and 5 bases at J, leaving 20 bases unmatched. Germline values: CDR1 MNHNS, CDR2 SASEGT. The CDR3 loop spans 17 amino acids. CDR3 in DNA: TGTGCCTGCTGTGAAGGGCGGGCTAGCGGGAGCCGGGAGACCCAGTACTTC. Protein sequence: CACCEGRASGSRETQYF.

The chain couples TRBV7-2 to TRBJ2-3; 9 bases are a match to TRBD2. V lost 5 bases, J lost 3 bases, and 12 bases stayed unmatched. The germline CDR1 and CDR2 sequences are SGHTA and FQGNSA. CDR3 length equals 17 residues. CDR3 nucleotides: TGTGCCAGCAGCCCGCCGGGGCTAGCGGGACCAACAGATACGCAGTATTTT. This codes for CASSPPGLAGPTDTQYF.

This clone was detected a few times. Written as DNA, the CDR3 is TGTGCCAGCAGAGGACTAGACCCAACCTACGAGCAGTACTTC. This translates into CASRGLDPTYEQYF. The chain recombines TRBV6-5 with TRBJ2-7; TRBD2 matches 7 bases. V shed 6 bases, J shed 2 bases, and the junction held 7 bases outside the gene matches. Germline V CDR1 and CDR2: MNHEY, SVGAGI. This CDR3 has 14 residues.

The V gene is TRBV7-8, the J gene TRBJ1-2, with TRBD1 as a possible D gene (6 bases). CDR1 is SGHVS, CDR2 FQNEAQ, per germline. There are 17 residues in the CDR3. Trimming left V 3 bases short and J 0 bases short, with 17 bases between. DNA for the CDR3: TGTGCCAGCAGCTTTAATCCAGGGGTCTTCACTAACTATGGCTACACCTTC. Amino acid sequence: CASSFNPGVFTNYGYTF.

This chain connects TRBV18 to TRBJ1-3, with D possibly matching TRBD1 (5 bases). V was trimmed by 1 base and J by 2 bases, leaving 9 bases between them. Looked up from germline, CDR1 is KGHSH and CDR2 is LQKENI. The CDR3 contains 15 residues. This CDR3 reads CASSPLAGPGNTIYF. The CDR3 region has the DNA TGTGCCAGCTCACCACTGGCAGGGCCTGGAAACACCATATATTTT.

CDR3 coding DNA: TGTGCCAGCAGCCAAGTGGTAGGCAGGTTCACAGATACGCAGTATTTT. Amino acids: CASSQVVGRFTDTQYF. The chain uses TRBV3-1 (or the pseudogene TRBV3-2) and TRBJ2-3; no clear D gene. CDR3 length equals 16 residues. V gave up 1 base and J gave up 2 bases, with 13 bases separating them. Germline V gives CDR1 LGHDT, CDR2 YNNKEL (reference sequence).

This chain's CDR3 is CASSPRGRFYNEQFF. CDR3 bases: TGTGCCAGCAGCCCCCGGGGGAGGTTCTACAATGAGCAGTTCTTC. The rearrangement links TRBV11-2 to TRBJ2-1, with a weak D call TRBD2 (6 bases). The germline V gene has CDR1 SGHAT and CDR2 FQNNGV. The CDR3 loop spans 15 amino acids. Trimming took 5 bases from V and 3 from J, leaving 14 bases between them.